One and the same sample provided the 25 T cell receptor beta chains below, sequenced in a study of regulatory T cells in long-lasting Graves disease. The time point: persistent/refractory GD, antithyroid drugs over 5 years with positive TRAb. With RNA extracted from PBMCs as input, the TCR library was made. iRepertoire HTBI primers and Arm-PCR of CDR3 regions built TCR beta libraries. Using its own MiXCR run on the multiplex PCR reads, TCRdb lists one record per CDR3 protein. The sample includes a few hundred thousand distinct CDR3 sequences, roughly 23% of them seen just once. The material was peripheral blood mononuclear cells (PBMCs), obtained when the disease was refractory, from a patient treated with antithyroid drugs. All receptors come from a woman aged 40-49 years with Graves disease.

This clonotype was seen repeatedly, ten times or more. The chain uses TRBV6-1 and TRBJ2-5; unclear D gene. Per the germline V gene, CDR1 is MNHNS and CDR2 is SASEGT. This CDR3 region has 18 residues. V was trimmed by 5 bases and J by 0 bases, leaving 22 bases between them. CDR3 sequence reads: CASSRYPSPGADQETQYF. The CDR3 region has the DNA TGTGCCAGCAGTCGATACCCATCCCCTGGCGCGGACCAAGAGACCCAGTACTTC.

This clonotype showed up many times. The rearrangement uses TRBV28 and TRBJ1-1, with D unresolved. V lost 8 bases and J lost 1, with 11 bases in between. The CDR3 is made up of 13 amino acids. CDR1 and CDR2 (germline): MDHEN, SYDVKM. The CDR3 sequence is CASAEITNTEAFF. In DNA form, the CDR3 reads TGTGCCAGCGCCGAGATTACGAACACTGAAGCTTTCTTT.

A word on this clonotype: A much larger clone lies one base from this, so it may be a read error. The chain has TRBV5-1 and TRBJ2-7; 7 positions match TRBD1. From germline, CDR1 is SGHRS and CDR2 YFSETQ. The CDR3 has 14 amino acids. CDR3 in DNA: TGCGCCAGTTCTATAGGGGGCTTTGCCTACGAGCGGTACTTC. It is translated as CASSIGGFAYERYF.

The chain couples TRBV28 to TRBJ2-3, with 8 bases lining up with TRBD2. The length of the CDR3 is 20 residues. The V and J ends lost 7 bases and 0 bases, in that order; junction bases with no gene match: 21. Germline V lookup: CDR1 MDHEN, CDR2 SYDVKM. CDR3 sequence: CASTTGGLAGGPSSTDTQYF. In DNA, the CDR3 is TGTGCCAGCACCACCGGTGGACTAGCAGGAGGGCCGAGTAGCACAGATACGCAGTATTTT.

Only a few counts were recorded for this clonotype. The CDR3 DNA is TGTGCCAGCAGTTTAAAGGGGGCTTGGTCTGCCGGGGAGCTGTTTTTT. This gives the protein CASSLKGAWSAGELFF. The chain has TRBV6-5 and TRBJ2-2, with 7 bases that match TRBD1. Per the germline V gene, CDR1 is MNHEY and CDR2 is SVGAGI. J gave up 6 bases and V 4 bases, and 11 bases lay outside the gene matches. The CDR3 totals 16 residues.

This clonotype was observed many times. The chain carries TRBV27 and TRBJ1-2; no firm D call. The CDR3 loop spans 13 amino acids. Trimming stripped 5 bases from V and 5 bases from J, with 12 bases between. Germline V CDR1 and CDR2: MNHEY, SMNVEV (reference sequence). This CDR3 is CASSTRRAYGYTF. The CDR3 coding sequence is TGTGCCAGCAGTACCCGACGGGCTTATGGCTACACCTTC.

This clonotype turned up a few times. This chain joins TRBV28 and TRBJ2-3, with D tentatively TRBD2 (6 bases). Germline loops: CDR1 MDHEN, CDR2 SYDVKM. The CDR3 runs 15 residues. Trimming took off 4 bases at V and 2 bases at J, with 13 bases between the two ends. CDR3 in amino acids: CASSSRLGITDTQYF. The CDR3 bases are TGTGCCAGCAGTTCCCGACTAGGGATCACAGATACGCAGTATTTT.

This clonotype was seen a few times. The V and J genes are TRBV28 and TRBJ2-4, with 8 bases matching TRBD1. The end of the DNA fits TRBJ2-1 better, so the J call may be wrong. The germline V gene encodes CDR1 MDHEN and CDR2 SYDVKM. The length of the CDR3 is 18 residues. The CDR3 loop is CASSSPQSTTSDRAKQFF. DNA of the CDR3: TGTGCCAGCAGTTCACCCCAATCTACGACCTCGGACAGGGCAAAACAGTTCTTC.

V and J are TRBV6-5 and TRBJ2-7, with D possibly being TRBD1 or TRBD2 (5 bases each). The germline V and J ends were trimmed by 3 bases and 7 bases, with 16 bases remaining between them. The CDR3 runs to 14 residues. Germline CDR1 reads MNHEY; CDR2 reads SVGAGI. The CDR3 is CASSYSRDGREQYF. The CDR3 bases are TGTGCCAGCAGTTATTCCAGGGACGGAAGGGAGCAGTACTTC.

This clonotype was counted ten times or more. The chain couples TRBV28 to TRBJ2-7; unclear D gene. Germline V gene sequence: CDR1 MDHEN, CDR2 SYDVKM. The V end lost 2 bases, the J end lost 3 bases, and 8 bases lay between the germline ends. This CDR3 is built from 13 residues. The CDR3 DNA sequence: TGTGCCAGCAGTTTAAACATCGACTACGAGCAGTACTTC. Its translation is CASSLNIDYEQYF.

In its sample, this clonotype was seen many times. V and J are TRBV28 and TRBJ1-5, with TRBD1 identical over 9 bases. The CDR3 runs 16 residues. After removal of 3 bases from V and 5 bases from J, the junction contained 8 bases not matched to a gene. Germline V gene sequence: CDR1 MDHEN, CDR2 SYDVKM. CDR3 in DNA: TGTGCCAGCAGTTTTGTTGGGACAGGGAGGGATCAGCCCCAGCATTTT. It translates to CASSFVGTGRDQPQHF.

Concerning this clonotype itself: A much larger clone lies a single base off, so this may be a read error. The V and J genes are TRBV7-9 and TRBJ2-5; possible D gene TRBD1, 6 bases. The germline CDR1 and CDR2 sequences are SEHNR and FQNEAQ (reference sequence). The CDR3 is made up of 14 amino acids. CDR3: CASGFRTAEETQYF. The CDR3 DNA sequence: TGTGCCAGCGGCTTCCGGACAGCCGAAGAGACCCAGTACTTC.

This clonotype has a count of ten or more. The chain couples TRBV11-2 to TRBJ1-4; the D gene is possibly TRBD1 (6 bases). V was trimmed by 2 bases and J by 7 bases, leaving 11 bases between them. The CDR3 length is 14 residues. CDR1 and CDR2 from the germline V gene are SGHAT and FQNNGV. The CDR3 DNA follows: TGTGCCAGCAGCTTATTTAGGGGGGCTGAAAAACTGTTTTTT. It specifies CASSLFRGAEKLFF.

This clonotype was seen repeatedly, ten times or more. The chain combines TRBV27 with TRBJ2-7, with unresolved D. Trimming removed 8 bases at V and 6 bases at J, with 17 bases between. Germline V gene sequence: CDR1 MNHEY, CDR2 SMNVEV (reference sequence). This CDR3 is 13 amino acids long. This CDR3 reads CASAFYGGPEQYF. DNA for the CDR3: TGTGCCAGCGCGTTTTACGGCGGTCCCGAGCAGTACTTC.

The V gene is TRBV13, the J gene TRBJ1-3; TRBD1 might be the D (5 bases). Germline V gives CDR1 PRHDT, CDR2 FYEKMQ (reference sequence). The CDR3 loop spans 16 amino acids. V dropped 5 bases and J dropped 3 bases, with 17 bases sitting between them. The CDR3 sequence is CASSTVGGGNGNTIYF. CDR3 sequence (DNA): TGTGCCAGCAGCACCGTCGGGGGGGGGAATGGAAACACCATATATTTT. Full variable domain (rest looked up from reference TRBV13 and TRBJ1-3): AAGVIQSPRHLIKEKRETATLKCYPIPRHDTVYWYQQGPGQDPQFLISFYEKMQSDKGSIPDRFSAQQFSDYHSELNMSSLELGDSALYFCASSTVGGGNGNTIYFGEGSWLTVV.

The chain joins TRBV28 to TRBJ2-2, with 7 positions matching TRBD2. In germline, CDR1 is MDHEN, CDR2 SYDVKM. The CDR3 extends over 17 amino acids. V was pared by 5 bases and J by 0 bases, with 9 bases of the junction left unmatched. CDR3 amino acids: CASSAWEGIANTGELFF. The CDR3, as DNA: TGTGCCAGCAGTGCATGGGAGGGGATCGCGAACACCGGGGAGCTGTTTTTT. The whole variable domain, filled in from reference TRBV28 and TRBJ2-2, reads DVKVTQSSRYLVKRTGEKVFLECVQDMDHENMFWYRQDPGLGLRLIYFSYDVKMKEKGDIPEGYSVSREKKERFSLILESASTNQTSMYLCASSAWEGIANTGELFFGEGSRLTVL.

Notes on this clonotype: This could be a read error, since a much larger clone is one nucleotide away. This rearrangement joins TRBV5-1 to TRBJ1-4; perhaps TRBD1 as D (5 bases). Germline V gene sequence: CDR1 SGHRS, CDR2 YFSETQ. The CDR3 loop spans 15 amino acids. CDR3 region: CPSSFGGSTNEKLFF. In nucleotides, the CDR3 is TGCCCCAGCAGCTTTGGGGGTTCAACTAATGAAAAACTGTTTTTT.

This chain's CDR3 is CASSQVFTSIYEQYF. Written as DNA, the CDR3 is TGCGCCAGCAGCCAAGTTTTTACTAGCATCTACGAGCAGTACTTC. The gene calls are TRBV4-1 and TRBJ2-7, with D tentatively TRBD2 (6 bases). V lost 1 base, J lost 3 bases, and 13 bases lay in between. This CDR3 contains 15 residues. The germline CDR1 and CDR2 sequences are MGHRA and YSYEKL.

For this clonotype: A read error may explain this, as a much larger clone is one base away. This rearrangement joins TRBV2 to TRBJ2-5, with TRBD2 as a possible D gene (5 bases). The J call may be incorrect, as the DNA end agrees better with TRBJ2-1. This CDR3 is 15 amino acids long. CDR1 is SNHLY and CDR2 is FYNNEI in the germline V gene. The CDR3 loop is CASSLSAYLGDEQFF. The DNA for the CDR3 is TGTGCCAGCAGTCTCTCGGCTTACCTGGGAGATGAGCAGTTCTTC.

This clonotype was counted at least ten times. The rearrangement joins TRBV7-8 to TRBJ1-6; D may be TRBD1 (6 bases). The germline gives CDR1 SGHVS, CDR2 FQNEAQ. The V gene lost 1 base and the J gene lost 10 bases, with 20 bases spanning the gap. The CDR3 is made up of 17 amino acids. The CDR3 loop reads CASSLDLSGAMRSPLHF. The CDR3 DNA follows: TGTGCCAGCAGCTTAGATTTGTCGGGGGCCATGAGGTCACCCCTCCACTTT.

This clonotype was picked up many times. The chain carries TRBV7-9 and TRBJ2-7; 11 positions match TRBD2. After removal of 6 bases from V and 2 bases from J, the junction contained 6 bases not matched to a gene. Germline V gene lookup returns CDR1 SEHNR and CDR2 FQNEAQ (reference sequence). The CDR3 loop spans 15 amino acids. Here the CDR3 reads CASSPRTSGPYEQYF. CDR3 nucleotide sequence: TGTGCCAGCAGTCCCAGGACTAGCGGGCCCTACGAGCAGTACTTC. Full variable domain (missing parts from reference TRBV7-9 and TRBJ2-7): DTGVSQNPRHKITKRGQNVTFRCDPISEHNRLYWYRQTLGQGPEFLTYFQNEAQLEKSRLLSDRFSAERPKGSFSTLEIQRTEQGDSAMYLCASSPRTSGPYEQYFGPGTRLTVT.

This chain uses TRBV6-5 with TRBJ1-1; D call uncertain. The germline V and J ends were trimmed by 4 bases and 3 bases, with 9 bases remaining between them. The germline V gene has CDR1 MNHEY and CDR2 SVGAGI. The CDR3 is 13 amino acids. CDR3 loop: CASSSPGHTEAFF. CDR3 DNA sequence: TGTGCCAGCAGTTCCCCGGGTCACACTGAAGCTTTCTTT.

Concerning this clonotype: This CDR3 fails to terminate in the conserved phenylalanine or tryptophan, so it likely reflects a read error. The J gene is TRBJ1-1, the V gene TRBV6-2 or TRBV6-3; D might be TRBD1 (5 bases). From germline, CDR1 is MNHEY and CDR2 SVGEGT. This CDR3 contains 16 residues. V was clipped by 0 bases and J by 0 bases, with 11 bases between them. Here the CDR3 reads CASSYSGGRVNTEAFS. CDR3 DNA: TGTGCCAGCAGTTACTCGGGGGGTCGGGTGAACACTGAAGCTTTCTCT.

This clonotype was picked up many times. V gene TRBV28 combines with J gene TRBJ1-1; no clear D gene. The V gene's germline CDR1 is MDHEN and CDR2 SYDVKM. The CDR3 is 15 amino acids. Trimming pared 6 bases from V and 0 bases from J, leaving 14 bases between. CDR3 DNA: TGTGCCAGCAGCCCAATTTTCACGGTGAACACTGAAGCTTTCTTT. This encodes CASSPIFTVNTEAFF.

This clonotype was counted at least ten times. This chain uses TRBV2 with TRBJ2-5; D is perhaps TRBD2 (5 bases). CDR1 is SNHLY, CDR2 FYNNEI, per germline. The CDR3 has 12 amino acids. Trimming stripped 7 bases from V and 2 bases from J, with 8 bases between. The CDR3 sequence: CASTQRQETQYF. CDR3 DNA sequence: TGTGCCAGCACTCAGCGGCAAGAGACCCAGTACTTC.